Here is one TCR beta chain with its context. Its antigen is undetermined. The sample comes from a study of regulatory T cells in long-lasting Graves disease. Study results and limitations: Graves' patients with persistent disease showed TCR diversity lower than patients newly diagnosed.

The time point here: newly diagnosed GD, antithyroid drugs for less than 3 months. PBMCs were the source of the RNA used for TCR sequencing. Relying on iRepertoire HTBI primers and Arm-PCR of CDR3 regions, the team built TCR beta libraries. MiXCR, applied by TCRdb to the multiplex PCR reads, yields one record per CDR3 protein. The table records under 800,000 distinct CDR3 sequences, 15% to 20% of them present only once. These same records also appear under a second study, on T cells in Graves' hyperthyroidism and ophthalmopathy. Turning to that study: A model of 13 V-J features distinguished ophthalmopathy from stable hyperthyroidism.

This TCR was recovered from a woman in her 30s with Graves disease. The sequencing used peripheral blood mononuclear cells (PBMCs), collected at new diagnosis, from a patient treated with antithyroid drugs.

The CDR3 DNA reads as TGCGCCAGCAGCCAGTCGACAGGACGGTTAGCTTTCTTT. Translating it yields CASSQSTGRLAFF. The genes are TRBV4-1 and TRBJ1-1, with a possible D match to TRBD1 (6 bases). V lost 3 bases and J 10 bases, leaving 15 bases between the germline ends. Per germline, CDR1 MGHRA and CDR2 YSYEKL. The CDR3 has 13 amino acids.